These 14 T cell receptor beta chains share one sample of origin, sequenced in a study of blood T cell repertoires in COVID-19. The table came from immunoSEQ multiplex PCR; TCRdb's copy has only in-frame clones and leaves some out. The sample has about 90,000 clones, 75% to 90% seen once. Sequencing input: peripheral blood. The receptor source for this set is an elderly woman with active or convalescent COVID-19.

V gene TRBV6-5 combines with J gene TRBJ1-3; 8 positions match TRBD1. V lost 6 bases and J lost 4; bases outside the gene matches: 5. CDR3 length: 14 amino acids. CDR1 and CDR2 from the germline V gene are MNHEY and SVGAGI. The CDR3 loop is CASRPRTGGNTIYF. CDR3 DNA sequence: TGTGCCAGCAGACCCCGGACAGGGGGAAACACCATATATTTT.

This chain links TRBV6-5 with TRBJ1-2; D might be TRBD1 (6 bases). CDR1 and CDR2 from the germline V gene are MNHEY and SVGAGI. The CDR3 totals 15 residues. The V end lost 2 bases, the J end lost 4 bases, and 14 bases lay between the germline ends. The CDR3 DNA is TGTGCCAGCAGTTACGCCGGGGACAACCTCTATGGCTACACCTTC. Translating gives CASSYAGDNLYGYTF.

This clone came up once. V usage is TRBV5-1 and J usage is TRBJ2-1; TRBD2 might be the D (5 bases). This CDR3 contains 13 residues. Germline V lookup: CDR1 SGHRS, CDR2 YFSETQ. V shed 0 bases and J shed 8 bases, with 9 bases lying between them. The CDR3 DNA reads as TGCGCCAGCAGCTTGGGACTACTACATGAGCAGTTCTTC. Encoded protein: CASSLGLLHEQFF.

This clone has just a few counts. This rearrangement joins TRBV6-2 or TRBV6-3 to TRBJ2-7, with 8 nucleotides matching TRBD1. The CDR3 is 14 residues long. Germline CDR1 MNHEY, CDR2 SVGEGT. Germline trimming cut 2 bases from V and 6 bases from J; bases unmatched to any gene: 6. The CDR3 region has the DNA TGTGCCAGCAGTTACCCGGGACAGGCAGTCGAGCAGTACTTC. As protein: CASSYPGQAVEQYF.

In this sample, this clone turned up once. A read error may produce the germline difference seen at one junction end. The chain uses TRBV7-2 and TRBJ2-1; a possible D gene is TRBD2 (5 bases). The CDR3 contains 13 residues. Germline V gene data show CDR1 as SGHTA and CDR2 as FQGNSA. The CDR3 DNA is TGTGCCGGCAGCTTAGACTATCGCGGTGAGCAGTTCTTC. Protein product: CAGSLDYRGEQFF.

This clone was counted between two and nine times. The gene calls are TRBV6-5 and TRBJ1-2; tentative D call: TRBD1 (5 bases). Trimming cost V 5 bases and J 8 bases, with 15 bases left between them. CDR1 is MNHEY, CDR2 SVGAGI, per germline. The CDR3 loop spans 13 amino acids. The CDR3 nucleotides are TGTGCCAGCAGTACACACGACAGCTGGGGCTACACCTTC. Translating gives CASSTHDSWGYTF.

The CDR3 loop is CASSLSAGVPSPDTQYF. The CDR3 nucleotides read TGTGCCAGCAGCTTGTCTGCGGGAGTTCCTAGCCCAGATACGCAGTATTTT. This chain links TRBV5-6 with TRBJ2-3; 7 nucleotides agree with TRBD2. Germline values: CDR1 SGHDT, CDR2 YYEEEE. The CDR3 runs to 17 residues. The J segment lost 4 bases and the V segment lost 1 base, leaving 12 bases of the junction unmatched.

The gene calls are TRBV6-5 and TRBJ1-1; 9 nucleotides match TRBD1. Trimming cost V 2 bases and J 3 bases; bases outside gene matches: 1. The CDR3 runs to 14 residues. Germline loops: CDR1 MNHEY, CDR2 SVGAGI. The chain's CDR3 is CASSYRTGDTEAFF. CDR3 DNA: TGTGCCAGCAGTTACAGGACAGGGGACACTGAAGCTTTCTTT.

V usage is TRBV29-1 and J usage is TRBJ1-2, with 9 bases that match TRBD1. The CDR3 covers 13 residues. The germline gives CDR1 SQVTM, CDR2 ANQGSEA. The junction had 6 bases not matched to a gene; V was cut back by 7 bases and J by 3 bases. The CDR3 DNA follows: TGCAGCGCTATGGACAGGGGAGACTATGGCTACACCTTC. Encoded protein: CSAMDRGDYGYTF. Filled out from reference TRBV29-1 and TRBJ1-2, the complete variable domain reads SAVISQKPSRDICQRGTSLTIQCQVDSQVTMMFWYRQQPGQSLTLIATANQGSEATYESGFVIDKFPISRPNLTFSTLTVSNMSPEDSSIYLCSAMDRGDYGYTFGSGTRLTVV.

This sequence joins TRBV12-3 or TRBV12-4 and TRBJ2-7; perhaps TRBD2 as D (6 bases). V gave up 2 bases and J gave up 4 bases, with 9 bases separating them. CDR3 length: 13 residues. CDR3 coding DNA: TGTGCCAGCAGTTTACTAGCGCGGTACGAGCAGTACTTC. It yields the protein CASSLLARYEQYF.

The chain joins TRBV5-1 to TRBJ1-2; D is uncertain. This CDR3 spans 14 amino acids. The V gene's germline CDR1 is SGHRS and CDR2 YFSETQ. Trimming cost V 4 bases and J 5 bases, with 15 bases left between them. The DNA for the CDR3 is TGCGCCAGCAGCGCCGGGTCGCTAAGATATGGCTACACCTTC. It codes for CASSAGSLRYGYTF.

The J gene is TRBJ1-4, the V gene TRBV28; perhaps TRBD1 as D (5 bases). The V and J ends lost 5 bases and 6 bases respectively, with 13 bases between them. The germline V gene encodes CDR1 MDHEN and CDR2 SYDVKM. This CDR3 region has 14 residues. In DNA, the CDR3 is TGTGCCAGCAGTGTTGGGGCGGGGCATGAAAAACTGTTTTTT. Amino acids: CASSVGAGHEKLFF. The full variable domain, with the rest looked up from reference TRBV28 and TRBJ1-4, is DVKVTQSSRYLVKRTGEKVFLECVQDMDHENMFWYRQDPGLGLRLIYFSYDVKMKEKGDIPEGYSVSREKKERFSLILESASTNQTSMYLCASSVGAGHEKLFFGSGTQLSVL.

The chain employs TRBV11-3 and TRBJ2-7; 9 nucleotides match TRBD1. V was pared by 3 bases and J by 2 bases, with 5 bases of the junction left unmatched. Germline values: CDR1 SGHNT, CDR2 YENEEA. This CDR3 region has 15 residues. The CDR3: CASSFTGQGTYEQYF. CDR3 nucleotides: TGTGCCAGCAGCTTTACGGGACAGGGTACCTACGAGCAGTACTTC.

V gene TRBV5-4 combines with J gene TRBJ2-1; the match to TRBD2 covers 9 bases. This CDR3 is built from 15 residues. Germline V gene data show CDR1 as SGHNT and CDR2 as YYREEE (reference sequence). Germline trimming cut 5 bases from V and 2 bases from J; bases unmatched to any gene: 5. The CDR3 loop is CASSNLAGTYNEQFF. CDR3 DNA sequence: TGTGCCAGCAGTAACCTAGCGGGAACCTACAATGAGCAGTTCTTC.